The next 19 T cell receptor beta chains were all read from a single sample in a study of blood T cell repertoires in COVID-19 (dated by TCRdb to about 2020). The library was produced with the immunoSEQ multiplex PCR assay. TCRdb took this table from immuneACCESS and kept in-frame rearrangements with V and J called. Such tables lack part of the clones; where checked against another copy, unresolved V genes explain under half of the gap, and the rest is unexplained. The sample profile shows some 340,000 clones; more than 90% of them were found once. Around 3.9% of the sample is held by the ten biggest clonotypes. The sequenced material came from PBMCs or T cells enriched from blood (not recorded which). The origin of the receptors is a woman in her 30s who had been exposed to COVID-19.

The gene calls are TRBV7-2 and TRBJ1-1, with D uncertain. Deletions cut 0 bases from V and 5 bases from J, with 7 bases between. The germline gives CDR1 SGHTA, CDR2 FQGNSA. This CDR3 is 13 amino acids long. CDR3 sequence (DNA): TGTGCCAGCAGCTTAGCGTCGGGGACTGAAGCTTTCTTT. This sequence encodes CASSLASGTEAFF.

The table lists this clone with a count of one. This chain links TRBV2 with TRBJ1-6; tentatively, D is TRBD1 (6 bases). Per the germline V gene, CDR1 is SNHLY and CDR2 is FYNNEI. Trimming removed 7 bases at V and 9 bases at J, with 19 bases between. CDR3 length: 15 amino acids. CDR3 sequence reads: CASNGLAGVRSPLHF. The CDR3 bases are TGTGCCAGCAATGGGCTAGCAGGGGTGCGTTCACCCCTCCACTTT.

The chain joins TRBV28 to TRBJ2-5; D gene uncertain. Germline V CDR1 and CDR2: MDHEN, SYDVKM. This CDR3 has 12 residues. V was clipped by 6 bases and J by 7 bases, with 12 bases between them. The CDR3 loop is CASSHDKWTQYF. The CDR3 nucleotides read TGTGCCAGCAGCCACGACAAGTGGACCCAGTACTTC.

The CDR3 DNA is TGTGCCAGCAGCCCCCTTTACGGGGGGGCCGTTTACAATGAGCAGTTCTTC. This encodes CASSPLYGGAVYNEQFF. This chain uses TRBV7-6 with TRBJ2-1; 8 positions agree with TRBD2. The CDR3 spans 17 residues. The V segment lost 5 bases and the J segment 4 bases; nucleotides outside the gene matches: 13. Looked up from germline, CDR1 is SGHVS and CDR2 is FNYEAQ.

The count of this clone is one. The V and J genes are TRBV6-5 and TRBJ2-2; 8 positions agree with TRBD2. From germline, CDR1 is MNHEY and CDR2 SVGAGI. Unmatched junction bases numbered 5, after V lost 6 bases and J lost 5 bases. CDR3 length: 14 amino acids. CDR3 residues: CASSAGGRTGELFF. CDR3 bases: TGTGCCAGCAGCGCGGGGGGCAGGACCGGGGAGCTGTTTTTT.

This chain links TRBV3-1 (or the pseudogene TRBV3-2) with TRBJ1-3, with unresolved D. This CDR3 contains 13 residues. Trimming took 2 bases from V and 4 from J, leaving 6 bases between them. Germline assignment: CDR1 LGHDT and CDR2 YNNKEL (reference sequence). CDR3 DNA: TGTGCCAGCAGCCAAAATCTCGGAAACACCATATATTTT. Translation: CASSQNLGNTIYF.

The J gene is TRBJ1-5, the V gene TRBV19; D is possibly TRBD1 (5 bases). Germline CDR1 is LNHDA and CDR2 is SQIVND (reference sequence). V was shortened by 1 base and J by 4 bases, with 11 bases between the two germline ends. The CDR3 sequence is 15 residues long. CDR3 bases: TGTGCCAGTAGTATAGGACAGAGCGCAAATCAGCCCCAGCATTTT. It specifies CASSIGQSANQPQHF.

The rearrangement joins TRBV7-9 to TRBJ2-1; 8 bases map to TRBD1. With V trimmed by 4 bases and J by 10 bases, 3 bases remained unmatched. CDR3 size: 12 residues. Looked up from germline, CDR1 is SEHNR and CDR2 is FQNEAQ (reference sequence). This CDR3 reads CASSYRDREQFF. CDR3 sequence (DNA): TGTGCCAGCAGCTACCGGGACAGGGAGCAGTTCTTC.

V usage is TRBV18 and J usage is TRBJ2-5, with 9 bases matching TRBD2. CDR1 and CDR2 from the germline V gene are KGHSH and LQKENI. The CDR3 is 16 amino acids. The V gene end was trimmed by 0 bases and the J gene end by 3 bases; junction bases not matched to a gene: 5. The CDR3 sequence: CASSPPKRGDKETQYF. For the CDR3, the DNA is TGTGCCAGCTCACCACCGAAGCGGGGGGATAAAGAGACCCAGTACTTC.

The chain employs TRBV9 and TRBJ2-1; D not resolved. V lost 0 bases to trimming and J lost 7 bases, with 8 bases between them. The CDR3 covers 13 residues. Germline V gene data show CDR1 as SGDLS and CDR2 as YYNGEE. CDR3 residues: CASSVDWRNEQFF. The CDR3 DNA is TGTGCCAGCAGCGTAGATTGGAGAAATGAGCAGTTCTTC.

The rearrangement joins TRBV18 to TRBJ1-2; D is unresolved. This CDR3 has 15 residues. Germline lookup yields CDR1 KGHSH and CDR2 LQKENI. V lost 6 bases and J lost 4, with 18 bases in between. The CDR3 region is CASSPGVSEIYGYTF. In nucleotides, the CDR3 is TGTGCCAGCTCCCCGGGTGTAAGTGAGATCTATGGCTACACCTTC. The entire variable domain, with the rest obtained from reference TRBV18 and TRBJ1-2, is as follows: NAGVMQNPRHLVRRRGQEARLRCSPMKGHSHVYWYRQLPEEGLKFMVYLQKENIIDESGMPKERFSAEFPKEGPSILRIQQVVRGDSAAYFCASSPGVSEIYGYTFGSGTRLTVV.

This chain connects TRBV20-1 to TRBJ2-1; the D gene is possibly TRBD1 (5 bases). This CDR3 region has 11 residues. V was trimmed by 5 bases and J by 8 bases, leaving 10 bases between them. Germline V lookup: CDR1 DFQATT, CDR2 SNEGSKA (reference sequence). The CDR3 loop is CSAPRGYEQFF. The CDR3, as DNA: TGCAGTGCTCCAAGGGGATATGAGCAGTTCTTC.

The chain joins TRBV5-4 to TRBJ1-2; D is undetermined. From germline, CDR1 is SGHNT and CDR2 YYREEE (reference sequence). V was cut by 4 bases and J by 4 bases, with 14 bases left in between. This CDR3 has 14 amino acids. CDR3 amino acids: CASSRPDGFYGYTF. In nucleotides, the CDR3 is TGTGCCAGCAGCCGGCCCGACGGGTTCTATGGCTACACCTTC.

The genes are TRBV5-1 and TRBJ1-6, with D perhaps matching TRBD1 (6 bases). The CDR3 totals 13 residues. With 3 bases removed from V and 7 bases from J, the gap between germline ends came to 8 bases. The V gene's germline CDR1 is SGHRS and CDR2 YFSETQ. This CDR3 reads CASSYTGNSPLHF. The CDR3 DNA is TGCGCCAGCAGCTATACAGGGAATTCACCCCTCCACTTT.

This clone was counted between two and nine times. The J gene is TRBJ1-3, the V gene TRBV7-6, with D perhaps matching TRBD1 (5 bases). CDR3 length: 14 residues. Per the germline V gene, CDR1 is SGHVS and CDR2 is FNYEAQ. V was cut by 5 bases and J by 4 bases, with 12 bases left in between. The CDR3 loop is CASSGLEGGNTIYF. The CDR3 DNA sequence: TGTGCCAGCAGCGGCCTGGAGGGGGGAAACACCATATATTTT.

The V and J genes are TRBV2 and TRBJ1-5, with no clear D. Germline V gives CDR1 SNHLY, CDR2 FYNNEI. V lost 3 bases and J lost 7, with 10 bases in between. The length of the CDR3 is 13 residues. The DNA for the CDR3 is TGTGCCAGCAGTGACGGGGAAGGGCAGCCCCAGCATTTT. Encoded protein: CASSDGEGQPQHF. Supplemented by reference TRBV2 and TRBJ1-5, the full variable domain reads EPEVTQTPSHQVTQMGQEVILRCVPISNHLYFYWYRQILGQKVEFLVSFYNNEISEKSEIFDDQFSVERPDGSNFTLKIRSTKLEDSAMYFCASSDGEGQPQHFGDGTRLSIL.

The genes are TRBV9 and TRBJ2-7, with TRBD1 matching 9 bases. The germline V gene has CDR1 SGDLS and CDR2 YYNGEE. The CDR3 spans 14 residues. The V gene end was trimmed by 2 bases and the J gene end by 3 bases; junction bases not matched to a gene: 3. CDR3: CASSVTGGNYEQYF. The CDR3 DNA sequence: TGTGCCAGCAGCGTCACAGGGGGCAACTACGAGCAGTACTTC.

This clone showed up just once. The chain is built from TRBV27 and TRBJ1-2; D is undetermined. The CDR3 is made up of 16 amino acids. V was cut by 6 bases and J by 0 bases, with 17 bases left in between. Per germline, CDR1 MNHEY and CDR2 SMNVEV (reference sequence). The CDR3 is CASRTGRSRANYGYTF. The CDR3 DNA sequence: TGTGCCAGCAGAACCGGAAGGTCGAGGGCTAACTATGGCTACACCTTC.

This chain connects TRBV7-8 to TRBJ1-6; 9 bases line up with TRBD1. The CDR3 has 15 residues. Trimming took 3 bases from V and 6 from J; bases not matched to a gene: 3. Germline-derived CDR1 and CDR2 are SGHVS and FQNEAQ. CDR3 sequence: CASSFGDRVNSPLHF. The CDR3 DNA sequence: TGTGCCAGCAGCTTCGGGGACAGGGTTAATTCACCCCTCCACTTT.